This T cell receptor beta chain derives from a study of blood T cells in healthy people across ages. About the research overall: Template switching recovered approximately one barcoded beta molecule for every two T cells. Overall study results and limits: Age showed a roughly linear inverse relationship with TCR beta diversity per million T cells.

Using a J-beta primer mix together with a sample-barcoded 5' primer, a second PCR was run for roughly 6 to 11 cycles. TCRdb reanalysed the 5' RACE reads using MiXCR and keeps one entry per CDR3 protein. The sample holds fewer than 900,000 distinct CDR3 sequences; about 42% are singletons and the top ten take roughly 20%. Every participating donor contributed about 10 milliliters of peripheral blood through a draw. On this clonotype itself: Its antigen is unknown.

The TCR was taken from a woman aged 55-70 years in good health. The sequenced material came from blood.

The CDR3 loop reads CATSRDPAGGYNEQFF. The CDR3 bases are TGTGCCACCAGCAGAGATCCAGCGGGGGGGTACAATGAGCAGTTCTTC. The gene calls are TRBV15 and TRBJ2-1; the match to TRBD2 covers 10 bases. The CDR3 contains 16 residues. Germline V gene sequence: CDR1 LNHNV, CDR2 YYDKDF (reference sequence). V lost 0 bases to trimming and J lost 4 bases; unmatched junction nucleotides: 3.